The 24 T cell receptor beta chains given below trace back to one sample, sequenced in a study of blood T cell repertoires in COVID-19. Assay used: immunoSEQ multiplex PCR; TCRdb lists only in-frame clones, some missing. Of approximately 120,000 clones in the sample, 85% to 90% were seen once. The sample consisted of peripheral blood. The receptors originated from a human donor in a cohort sampled during active COVID-19.

The V call is TRBV20-1, the J call TRBJ2-4; 8 bases are a match to TRBD2. Germline values: CDR1 DFQATT, CDR2 SNEGSKA (reference sequence). The CDR3 contains 11 residues. V shed 5 bases, J shed 11 bases, and the junction held 5 bases outside the gene matches. CDR3 DNA sequence: TGCAGTGCTTCGGACGGGGGGGTTCAGTACTTC. The encoded protein is CSASDGGVQYF.

This chain uses TRBV5-4 with TRBJ2-2; TRBD2 matches 9 bases. This CDR3 region has 17 residues. Per the germline V gene, CDR1 is SGHNT and CDR2 is YYREEE (reference sequence). V was pared by 1 base and J by 5 bases, with 9 bases of the junction left unmatched. The CDR3 here is CASSLFTTSGDTGELFF. CDR3 in DNA: TGTGCCAGCAGCTTGTTTACGACTAGCGGCGATACCGGGGAGCTGTTTTTT.

The chain links TRBV4-1 to TRBJ1-6; TRBD1 agrees at 8 bases. There are 14 residues in the CDR3. Trimming took 1 base from V and 7 from J; bases not matched to a gene: 0. Germline-derived CDR1 and CDR2 are MGHRA and YSYEKL. DNA for the CDR3: TGCGCCAGCAGCCAAGGGACAGGGAATTCACCCCTCCACTTT. It codes for CASSQGTGNSPLHF.

The chain carries TRBV7-9 and TRBJ2-1; D possibly corresponds to TRBD1 (6 bases). The CDR3 is made up of 15 amino acids. Trimming cost V 2 bases and J 6 bases, with 14 bases left between them. The germline V gene encodes CDR1 SEHNR and CDR2 FQNEAQ (reference sequence). The CDR3 loop reads CASSLFGGRGNEQFF. For the CDR3, the DNA is TGTGCCAGCAGCTTATTTGGGGGCAGGGGCAATGAGCAGTTCTTC.

The chain joins TRBV24-1 to TRBJ1-5; tentatively, D is TRBD1 (5 bases). Deletions cut 5 bases from V and 3 bases from J, with 13 bases between. The CDR3 is 15 residues long. Germline assignment: CDR1 KGHDR and CDR2 SFDVKD. This chain's CDR3 is CATSGGGTDNQPQHF. The CDR3 DNA is TGTGCCACCAGTGGGGGGGGGACCGACAATCAGCCCCAGCATTTT.

This clone has only a few counts. Here the CDR3 DNA reads TGTGCCAGCAGTTACCCCCCCCAGCGGGGGGGCTACGAGCAGTACTTC. Translating it yields CASSYPPQRGGYEQYF. The chain recombines TRBV6-2 or TRBV6-3 with TRBJ2-7, with 10 bases identical to TRBD2. V dropped 2 bases and J dropped 3; count of bases not matched to a gene: 7. Germline lookup yields CDR1 MNHEY and CDR2 SVGEGT. The CDR3 loop spans 16 amino acids.

DNA for the CDR3: TGTGCCAGCAGTTTAACGGCGGAGGGAGGCTACACCTTC. Translation: CASSLTAEGGYTF. The chain employs TRBV12-3 or TRBV12-4 and TRBJ1-2, with D unclear. The V end was cut by 2 bases, the J end by 8 bases, with 12 bases between. The CDR3 has 13 residues.

V is TRBV5-4 and J is TRBJ2-5, with TRBD1 identical over 7 bases. This CDR3 is built from 15 residues. The germline CDR1 and CDR2 sequences are SGHNT and YYREEE (reference sequence). V was pared by 4 bases and J by 1 base, with 7 bases of the junction left unmatched. This CDR3 reads CASSTWTGRQETQYF. Written as DNA, the CDR3 is TGTGCCAGCAGCACCTGGACAGGTCGCCAAGAGACCCAGTACTTC. Full variable domain (missing parts from reference TRBV5-4 and TRBJ2-5): ETGVTQSPTHLIKTRGQQVTLRCSSQSGHNTVSWYQQALGQGPQFIFQYYREEENGRGNFPPRFSGLQFPNYSSELNVNALELDDSALYLCASSTWTGRQETQYFGPGTRLLVL.

This chain links TRBV15 with TRBJ2-3; D gene unclear. The CDR3 is 15 amino acids. The V and J ends lost 0 bases and 0 bases respectively, with 7 bases between them. The germline CDR1 and CDR2 sequences are LNHNV and YYDKDF (reference sequence). CDR3 loop: CATSREQTSTDTQYF. The CDR3 coding sequence is TGTGCCACCAGCAGAGAACAGACAAGCACAGATACGCAGTATTTT.

The gene calls are TRBV2 and TRBJ2-2, with 8 bases lining up with TRBD1. The germline V gene has CDR1 SNHLY and CDR2 FYNNEI. The CDR3 contains 15 residues. Trimming removed 7 bases from V and 1 base from J; junction bases left unmatched: 5. In DNA, the CDR3 is TGTGCCAGCAACACAGGGGGGAGGAACACCGGGGAGCTGTTTTTT. Its translation: CASNTGGRNTGELFF.

The V and J genes are TRBV18 and TRBJ1-1; 10 nucleotides align to TRBD1. This CDR3 spans 21 amino acids. Germline V CDR1 and CDR2: KGHSH, LQKENI. The V segment lost 1 base and the J segment 0 bases; nucleotides outside the gene matches: 17. The CDR3 here is CASSPLLSRDRGPSMNTEAFF. The DNA for the CDR3 is TGTGCCAGCTCACCACTGTTATCGAGGGACAGGGGACCGTCGATGAACACTGAAGCTTTCTTT.

The chain has TRBV30 and TRBJ2-3; 12 bases agree with TRBD2. The ends lost 2 bases at V and 8 bases at J; junction bases unmatched: 14. This CDR3 contains 17 residues. CDR1 GTSNPN and CDR2 SVGIG come from the germline V gene (reference sequence). CDR3 sequence reads: CAWSQGSSGGAQGTQYF. DNA for the CDR3: TGTGCCTGGAGTCAAGGGTCTAGCGGGGGGGCCCAGGGTACGCAGTATTTT.

The V call is TRBV10-1, the J call TRBJ2-7; no reliable D call. CDR3 length equals 14 residues. In germline, CDR1 is WNHNN, CDR2 SYGVQD (reference sequence). Trimming left V 3 bases short and J 0 bases short, with 9 bases between. CDR3 region: CASSDSRSSYEQYF. The CDR3 DNA sequence: TGCGCCAGCAGTGACTCGAGGAGCTCCTACGAGCAGTACTTC.

The chain is built from TRBV5-1 and TRBJ2-7; 8 bases fit TRBD1. CDR3 length: 13 amino acids. The V segment lost 5 bases and the J segment 5 bases; nucleotides outside the gene matches: 6. Germline CDR1 and CDR2: SGHRS and YFSETQ. CDR3 sequence (DNA): TGCGCCAGCAGGGAGACAGGGGCAGACGAGCAGTACTTC. It codes for CASRETGADEQYF.

V and J are TRBV12-3 or TRBV12-4 and TRBJ1-4; maybe TRBD1 (6 bases). This CDR3 comprises 13 residues. Trimming pared 10 bases from V and 7 bases from J, leaving 16 bases between. The CDR3 DNA sequence: TGTGCCACTTCAAGGGGGAGTAGTGAAAAACTGTTTTTT. It specifies CATSRGSSEKLFF.

The J gene is TRBJ1-6, the V gene TRBV6-2 or TRBV6-3; no clear D. Germline assignment: CDR1 MNHEY and CDR2 SVGEGT. The V end was cut by 5 bases, the J end by 10 bases, with 9 bases between. There are 12 residues in the CDR3. The CDR3 is CASSRGLSPLHF. CDR3 nucleotides: TGTGCCAGCAGTCGAGGACTCTCACCCCTCCACTTT.

The genes are TRBV28 and TRBJ2-1; possible D gene TRBD1, 5 bases. This CDR3 has 14 residues. Between the trimmed V and J ends, which lost 6 bases and 4 bases, there was a span of 13 bases. Looked up from germline, CDR1 is MDHEN and CDR2 is SYDVKM. The CDR3 DNA reads as TGTGCCAGCAGCGACCCCCAGGGTTACAATGAGCAGTTCTTC. This gives the protein CASSDPQGYNEQFF.

The gene calls are TRBV5-4 and TRBJ2-2, with D possibly TRBD2 on 5 matching bases. This CDR3 region has 14 residues. Trimming took 0 bases from V and 3 from J, leaving 6 bases between them. Germline CDR1 and CDR2: SGHNT and YYREEE (reference sequence). CDR3 region: CASSLGGDTGELFF. The CDR3 DNA is TGTGCCAGCAGCTTGGGGGGAGACACCGGGGAGCTGTTTTTT.

The chain links TRBV9 to TRBJ2-3; 8 bases map to TRBD2. The CDR3 has 16 residues. V lost 3 bases to trimming and J lost 4 bases; unmatched junction nucleotides: 10. The germline CDR1 and CDR2 sequences are SGDLS and YYNGEE. The CDR3 sequence: CASSESLAGRSDTQYF. The CDR3 coding sequence is TGTGCCAGCAGCGAGTCTTTAGCGGGAAGATCAGATACGCAGTATTTT.

The V gene is TRBV6-5, the J gene TRBJ2-7, with 12 bases fitting TRBD1. This CDR3 is 15 amino acids long. V trimming: 7 bases; J trimming: 6 bases; junction bases outside the gene matches: 10. Germline V lookup: CDR1 MNHEY, CDR2 SVGAGI. The CDR3 region has the DNA TGTGCCAGCAAATTGGGGGGGACAGGGGGCCGCGAGCAGTACTTC. Translation: CASKLGGTGGREQYF.

This clone was observed once. The rearrangement links TRBV18 to TRBJ1-5; TRBD1 matches 9 bases. V trimming: 2 bases; J trimming: 1 base; junction bases outside the gene matches: 3. CDR3 size: 16 residues. From germline, CDR1 is KGHSH and CDR2 LQKENI. The CDR3 is CASSPVGQGSNQPQHF. DNA of the CDR3: TGTGCCAGCTCACCAGTCGGACAGGGGAGCAATCAGCCCCAGCATTTT.

This chain uses TRBV4-1 with TRBJ2-7; D ambiguous. This CDR3 region has 13 residues. Germline lookup yields CDR1 MGHRA and CDR2 YSYEKL. V gave up 3 bases and J gave up 0 bases, with 6 bases separating them. This CDR3 reads CASSHIYSYEQYF. The CDR3 DNA is TGCGCCAGCAGCCATATATACTCCTACGAGCAGTACTTC.

Comments on this clone: Other DNA sequences in the sample encode the same CDR3. The CDR3 here is CASSLAGRGGRTGELFF. The CDR3, as DNA: TGCGCCAGCAGCTTGGCCGGGCGGGGGGGCCGTACCGGGGAGCTGTTTTTT. V gene TRBV5-1 combines with J gene TRBJ2-2, with 9 bases identical to TRBD2. CDR3 length: 17 residues. The germline CDR1 and CDR2 sequences are SGHRS and YFSETQ. Losses at the gene ends were 0 bases for V and 5 bases for J; bases not matched to a gene: 8.

The rearrangement joins TRBV4-1 to TRBJ1-1; no clear D gene. This CDR3 has 13 amino acids. In germline, CDR1 is MGHRA, CDR2 YSYEKL. Trimming took off 8 bases at V and 1 base at J, with 11 bases between the two ends. The CDR3 here is CASGLGANTEAFF. For the CDR3, the DNA is TGCGCCAGCGGCTTGGGCGCGAACACTGAAGCTTTCTTT.